The T cell receptor beta chain described here comes from a study of cytomegalovirus exposure and HLA in healthy donors. General observations from the study: The study flagged around 160 TCR beta chains as cytomegalovirus-associated.

This clone has a single count. Its target is unknown. This CDR3 comprises 14 residues. After removal of 4 bases from V and 3 bases from J, the junction contained 4 bases not matched to a gene. CDR1 ENHRY and CDR2 SYGVKD come from the germline V gene. The PCR ran on 60 Vbeta and 13 Jbeta primers. The table came from immunoSEQ multiplex PCR; TCRdb's copy has only in-frame clones and leaves some out. There are tens of thousands of clones in the sample; around 74% occur only once, and about 7.4% lies in the top ten. The clonotype was recovered from a woman in her 30s in good health and CMV-seropositive. The source material was PBMCs. The chain has TRBV10-3 and TRBJ2-7; 9 nucleotides match TRBD1. CDR3 protein: CAISGDRGVYEQYF. For the CDR3, the DNA is TGTGCCATCAGTGGCGACAGGGGGGTCTACGAGCAGTACTTC.